This TCR beta chain is from a study of cytomegalovirus exposure and HLA in healthy donors. As for this clone: The antigen remains undetermined.

The study, taken as a whole, reports: A later analysis linked a missense variant in DCLRE1C to the trimming of TCR beta V and J genes.

In the PCR, 60 Vbeta and 13 Jbeta primers were used. Generated by immunoSEQ multiplex PCR, the TCRdb table keeps only in-frame clones and is missing some. The sample consists of 110,000 to 150,000 clones, 75% of them appearing once. Trimming removed 5 bases from V and 0 bases from J; junction bases left unmatched: 8. CDR1 is MRHNA, CDR2 SNTAGT, per germline. The CDR3 is made up of 16 amino acids. The rearrangement joins TRBV6-4 to TRBJ2-3, with 7 bases lining up with TRBD1. The source is a man aged 35 to 55 in good health and CMV-seronegative. The sample comprised PBMCs. As DNA, the CDR3 is TGTGCCAGCAGTTCTAGGCAGGGGGAGAGCACAGATACGCAGTATTTT. Its protein is CASSSRQGESTDTQYF.